Listed here are 3 T cell receptor beta chains from one sample, sequenced in a study of shared clonotypes between healthy human individuals. The protocol was immunoSEQ multiplex PCR, while the TCRdb copy is restricted to in-frame clones and leaves out a portion. The data show about 2.3 million clones, with about 90% seen just once and about 0.41% held by the top ten. Input material: naive CD4+ T cells from PBMCs. Sample subset: CD45RA+ positively selected. These receptors were taken from a man younger than 35 in good health. Some clones in this sample may be carry-over from other donors' samples.

J is TRBJ2-7 and V is TRBV11-2, with D tentatively TRBD2 (6 bases). Looked up from germline, CDR1 is SGHAT and CDR2 is FQNNGV. V lost 5 bases and J lost 0, with 14 bases in between. The CDR3 consists of 15 residues. The CDR3 sequence: CASSPGVGFSYEQYF. The CDR3 coding sequence is TGTGCCAGCAGCCCGGGGGTAGGCTTCTCCTACGAGCAGTACTTC.

Only one count was recorded for this clone. The chain links TRBV11-2 to TRBJ2-3; D uncertain. The CDR3 is 13 amino acids. Germline CDR1 SGHAT, CDR2 FQNNGV. Trimming pared 8 bases from V and 4 bases from J, leaving 13 bases between. CDR3 coding DNA: TGTGCCAGCTGTCAGGATGTGCCAGATACGCAGTATTTT. Protein product: CASCQDVPDTQYF.

This chain uses TRBV7-3 with TRBJ1-1; tentative D call: TRBD1 (6 bases). CDR1 and CDR2 (germline): SGHTA, FQGTGA. CDR3 length: 18 residues. The ends were cut back, 2 bases at V and 2 bases at J, with 21 bases in the middle. The CDR3 spells CASSLGTGSWRANTEAFF. The DNA for the CDR3 is TGTGCCAGCAGCTTAGGCACAGGGTCCTGGAGGGCTAACACTGAAGCTTTCTTT.